This T cell receptor (beta chain) is drawn from a study of a mutant IDH1 vaccine in newly diagnosed glioma. Overall study context: First vaccine doses came 4-6 weeks after radiotherapy alone, or with temozolomide cycles. It was radiotherapy, temozolomide, or both that patients received previously, with most receiving both.

The data were produced by immunoSEQ multiplex PCR, yet TCRdb's version contains in-frame clones alone and is incomplete. The sample lists 50,000 to 70,000 clones, roughly 77% occurring once. Study conclusions and caveats: Vaccination elicited immune responses in 93.3% of patients.

Germline V gives CDR1 LNHDA, CDR2 SQIVND (reference sequence). With 4 bases removed from V and 9 bases from J, the gap between germline ends came to 19 bases. The CDR3 consists of 15 residues. Concerning this clone: Its matching antigen is unknown.

Time point noted: week 23, last vaccination. Each dose delivered 300 ug of mutant IDH1 20-mer peptide subcutaneously with imiquimod. The sample here was PBMCs, taken from a glioma patient whose treatment included an IDH1 peptide vaccine. The sequence derives from a woman between 40 and 55 years old with glioma. Some clones in this sample may be carry-over from other donors' samples. The rearrangement joins TRBV19 to TRBJ1-3; D gene ambiguous. CDR3 sequence (DNA): TGTGCCAGTAGTAGAGGAAGGGCCTACGAGAGCACCATATATTTT. Translated: CASSRGRAYESTIYF.